The clone carrying this TCR beta chain was seen once. Antigen specificity is unknown. The data are from a study of cytomegalovirus exposure and HLA in healthy donors. Looking at the study overall: When 350 to 400 donors were genotyped, 81% of them were found to fall in the Caucasian-associated ancestry cluster. Study-wide results and caveats: Data from an earlier analysis indicated that most TCR beta V segments were productive either about 87% or about 30% of the time.

Use of 60 Vbeta and 13 Jbeta primers characterized the PCR. Using immunoSEQ multiplex PCR, the repertoire was profiled, and TCRdb retains in-frame clones only, with some absent. The table has 150,000 to 200,000 clones, roughly 80% seen once. Although they were nominally healthy when sampled, donors likely had unrecorded immune exposures. The sample taken for sequencing was PBMCs. The clonotype comes from a man aged 30-40 years in good health and CMV-seronegative.

The CDR3 sequence is CASSLTSGGEQFF. CDR3 bases: TGTGCCAGCAGTCTCACTAGCGGCGGCGAGCAGTTCTTC. The chain combines TRBV7-9 with TRBJ2-1; 8 nucleotides align to TRBD2. The germline gives CDR1 SEHNR, CDR2 FQNEAQ (reference sequence). This CDR3 region has 13 residues. Losses at the gene ends were 6 bases for V and 10 bases for J; bases not matched to a gene: 8.